This T cell receptor (beta chain) stems from a study of OX40 agonist ivuxolimab in advanced cancers. About the study: Participants, 80% to 90% male, averaged approximately 65 years of age, ranging from roughly 20 to 80.

Profiled with immunoSEQ multiplex PCR; TCRdb holds only in-frame clones, not every one. The data show about 71,000 clones, 70% to 90% seen once. About this clone: The antigen is unknown.

Study outcomes and limitations: Not determined was the antigen specificity of the expanded peripheral T cells.

V was clipped by 1 base and J by 6 bases, with 12 bases between them. The CDR3 sequence is 14 residues long. The germline CDR1 and CDR2 sequences are KGHSH and LQKENI. The specimen was CD4+ or CD8+ T cells sorted from blood, collected in a trial of the OX40 agonist ivuxolimab. The chain links TRBV18 to TRBJ1-2; the D gene is possibly TRBD1 (5 bases). This clonotype was sampled from an adult with an advanced solid tumor such as melanoma, head and neck, liver or kidney cancer. The CDR3 loop is CASSPRGSRDGYTF. The CDR3 DNA reads TGTGCCAGCTCACCACGGGGCTCCAGGGATGGCTACACCTTC.